This T cell receptor (beta chain) was identified during a study of blood T cell repertoires in COVID-19. On the study more broadly: T cells, B-cell-depleted T cells, or PBMCs provided the cDNA or gDNA that served as material.

Using immunoSEQ multiplex PCR, the repertoire was profiled, and TCRdb retains in-frame clones only, with some absent. The profile shows roughly 230,000 clones, around 84% of them singletons. The TCR sequence derives from a man aged 35 to 55 with acute or convalescent COVID-19. What was sequenced was peripheral blood.

The CDR3 DNA reads TGTGCCAGCAGCTTAGCCGGGACTAGCGGCCCTCAAGAGACCCAGTACTTC. Translated, it gives CASSLAGTSGPQETQYF. The chain carries TRBV11-2 and TRBJ2-5, with 11 bases lining up with TRBD2. The CDR3 covers 17 residues. Germline CDR1 SGHAT, CDR2 FQNNGV. Trimming removed 1 base from V and 2 bases from J; junction bases left unmatched: 6. The variable domain in full, completed from reference TRBV11-2 and TRBJ2-5, reads EAGVAQSPRYKIIEKRQSVAFWCNPISGHATLYWYQQILGQGPKLLIQFQNNGVVDDSQLPKDRFSAERLKGVDSTLKIQPAKLEDSAVYLCASSLAGTSGPQETQYFGPGTRLLVL.